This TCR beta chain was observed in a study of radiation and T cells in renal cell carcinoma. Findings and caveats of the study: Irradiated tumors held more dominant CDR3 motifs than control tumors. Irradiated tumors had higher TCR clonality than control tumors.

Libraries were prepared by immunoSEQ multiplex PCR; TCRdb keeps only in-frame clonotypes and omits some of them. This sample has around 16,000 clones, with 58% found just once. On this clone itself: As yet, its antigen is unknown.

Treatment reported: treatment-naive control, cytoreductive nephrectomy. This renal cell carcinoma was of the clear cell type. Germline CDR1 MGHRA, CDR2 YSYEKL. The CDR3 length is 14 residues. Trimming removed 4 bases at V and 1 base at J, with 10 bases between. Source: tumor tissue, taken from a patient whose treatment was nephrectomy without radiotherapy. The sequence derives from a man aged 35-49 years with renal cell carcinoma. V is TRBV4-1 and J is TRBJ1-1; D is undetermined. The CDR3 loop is CASSLHLGNTEAFF. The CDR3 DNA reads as TGCGCCAGCAGCCTGCATTTGGGGAACACTGAAGCTTTCTTT.